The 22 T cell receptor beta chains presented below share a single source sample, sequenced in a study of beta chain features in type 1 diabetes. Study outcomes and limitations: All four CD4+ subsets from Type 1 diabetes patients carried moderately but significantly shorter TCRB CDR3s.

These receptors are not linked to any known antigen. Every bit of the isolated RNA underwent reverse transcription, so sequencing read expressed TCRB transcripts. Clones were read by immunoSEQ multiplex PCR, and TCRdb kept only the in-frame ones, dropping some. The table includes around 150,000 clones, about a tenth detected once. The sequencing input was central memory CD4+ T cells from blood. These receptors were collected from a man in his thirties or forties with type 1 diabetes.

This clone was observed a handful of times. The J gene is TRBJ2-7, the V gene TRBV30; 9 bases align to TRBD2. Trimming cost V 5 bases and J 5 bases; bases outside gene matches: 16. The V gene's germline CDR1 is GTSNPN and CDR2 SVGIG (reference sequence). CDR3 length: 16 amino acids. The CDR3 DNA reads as TGTGCCTGGTGTTCGTCAAGGACTAGCGTTTGCCACGAGCAGTACTTC. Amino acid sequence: CAWCSSRTSVCHEQYF.

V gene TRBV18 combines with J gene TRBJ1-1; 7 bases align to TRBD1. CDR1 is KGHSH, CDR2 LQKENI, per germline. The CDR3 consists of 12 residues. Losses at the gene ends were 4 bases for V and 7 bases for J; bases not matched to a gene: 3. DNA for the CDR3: TGTGCCAGCTCACAAGGACAGGTTGAAGCTTTCTTT. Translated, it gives CASSQGQVEAFF. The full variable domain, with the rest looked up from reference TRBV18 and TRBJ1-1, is NAGVMQNPRHLVRRRGQEARLRCSPMKGHSHVYWYRQLPEEGLKFMVYLQKENIIDESGMPKERFSAEFPKEGPSILRIQQVVRGDSAAYFCASSQGQVEAFFGQGTRLTVV.

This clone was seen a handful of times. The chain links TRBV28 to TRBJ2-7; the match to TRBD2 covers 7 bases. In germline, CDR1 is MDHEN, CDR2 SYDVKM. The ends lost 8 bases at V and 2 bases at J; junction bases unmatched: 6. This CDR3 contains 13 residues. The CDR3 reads CASGSGITYEQYF. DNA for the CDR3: TGTGCCAGCGGAAGCGGGATCACCTACGAGCAGTACTTC.

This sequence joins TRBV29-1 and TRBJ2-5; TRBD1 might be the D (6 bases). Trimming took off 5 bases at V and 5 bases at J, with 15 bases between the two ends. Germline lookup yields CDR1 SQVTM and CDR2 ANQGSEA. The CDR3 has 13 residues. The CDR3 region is CSVLKQGSETQYF. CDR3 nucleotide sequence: TGCAGCGTTCTGAAACAGGGCTCTGAGACCCAGTACTTC.

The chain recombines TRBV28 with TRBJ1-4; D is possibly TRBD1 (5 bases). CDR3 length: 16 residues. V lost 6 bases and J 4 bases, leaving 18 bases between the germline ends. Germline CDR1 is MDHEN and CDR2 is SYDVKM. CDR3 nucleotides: TGTGCCAGCAGCCCGAGAGGGGTCGGGGGTAATGAAAAACTGTTTTTT. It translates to CASSPRGVGGNEKLFF.

CDR3 amino acids: CSVELAELGTDTQYF. The CDR3 DNA sequence: TGCAGCGTTGAACTAGCGGAACTAGGGACAGATACGCAGTATTTT. The chain has TRBV29-1 and TRBJ2-3, with TRBD2 identical over 7 bases. The V and J ends lost 2 bases and 3 bases, in that order; junction bases with no gene match: 8. Germline assignment: CDR1 SQVTM and CDR2 ANQGSEA. The CDR3 has 15 residues.

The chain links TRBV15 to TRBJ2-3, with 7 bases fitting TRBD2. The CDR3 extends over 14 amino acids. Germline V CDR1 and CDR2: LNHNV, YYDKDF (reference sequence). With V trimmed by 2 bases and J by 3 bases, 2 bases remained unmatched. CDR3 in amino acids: CATSRQRDTDTQYF. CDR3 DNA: TGTGCCACCAGCAGACAGCGGGATACAGATACGCAGTATTTT.

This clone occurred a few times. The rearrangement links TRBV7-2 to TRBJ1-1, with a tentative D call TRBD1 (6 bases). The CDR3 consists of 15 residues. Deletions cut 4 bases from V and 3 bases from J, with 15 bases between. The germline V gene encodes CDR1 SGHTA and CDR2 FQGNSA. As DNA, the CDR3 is TGTGCCAGCAGCTACAACAGGGATAGTCACACTGAAGCTTTCTTT. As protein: CASSYNRDSHTEAFF.

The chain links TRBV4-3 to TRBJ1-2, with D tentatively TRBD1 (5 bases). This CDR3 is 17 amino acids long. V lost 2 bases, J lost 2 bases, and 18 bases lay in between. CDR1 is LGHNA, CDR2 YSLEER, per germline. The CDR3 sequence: CASSQFRGGAANYGYTF. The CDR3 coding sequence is TGCGCCAGCAGCCAATTCCGGGGGGGAGCAGCCAACTATGGCTACACCTTC.

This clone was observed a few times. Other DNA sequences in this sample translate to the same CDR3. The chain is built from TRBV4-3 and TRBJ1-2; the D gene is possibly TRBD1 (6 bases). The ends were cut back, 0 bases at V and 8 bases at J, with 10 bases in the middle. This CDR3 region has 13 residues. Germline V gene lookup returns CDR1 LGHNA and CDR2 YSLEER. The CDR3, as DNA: TGCGCCAGCAGCCAAGACAGGGGTGGAGGCTACACCTTC. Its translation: CASSQDRGGGYTF.

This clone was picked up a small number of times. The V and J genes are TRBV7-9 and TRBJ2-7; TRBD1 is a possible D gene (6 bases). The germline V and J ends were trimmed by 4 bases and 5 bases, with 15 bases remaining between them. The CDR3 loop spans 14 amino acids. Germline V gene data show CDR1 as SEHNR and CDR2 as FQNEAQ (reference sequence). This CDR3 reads CASSWGHTGHEQYF. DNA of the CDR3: TGTGCCAGCAGCTGGGGTCACACAGGGCACGAGCAGTACTTC. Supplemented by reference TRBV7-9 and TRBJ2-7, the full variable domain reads DTGVSQNPRHKITKRGQNVTFRCDPISEHNRLYWYRQTLGQGPEFLTYFQNEAQLEKSRLLSDRFSAERPKGSFSTLEIQRTEQGDSAMYLCASSWGHTGHEQYFGPGTRLTVT.

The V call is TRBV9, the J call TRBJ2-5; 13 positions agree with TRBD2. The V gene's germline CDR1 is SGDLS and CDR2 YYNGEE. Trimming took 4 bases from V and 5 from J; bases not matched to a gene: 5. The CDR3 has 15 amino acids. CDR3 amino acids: CASSFGTSGMETQYF. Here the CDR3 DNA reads TGTGCCAGCAGCTTTGGGACTAGCGGGATGGAGACCCAGTACTTC.

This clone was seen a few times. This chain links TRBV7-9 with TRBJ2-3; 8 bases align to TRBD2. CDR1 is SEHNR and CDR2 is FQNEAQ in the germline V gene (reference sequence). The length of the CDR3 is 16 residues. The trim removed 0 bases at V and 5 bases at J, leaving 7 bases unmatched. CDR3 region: CASSLALGRAGDTQYF. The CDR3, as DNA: TGTGCCAGCAGCTTAGCGCTCGGGAGGGCCGGAGATACGCAGTATTTT. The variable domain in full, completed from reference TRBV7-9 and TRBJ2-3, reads DTGVSQNPRHKITKRGQNVTFRCDPISEHNRLYWYRQTLGQGPEFLTYFQNEAQLEKSRLLSDRFSAERPKGSFSTLEIQRTEQGDSAMYLCASSLALGRAGDTQYFGPGTRLTVL.

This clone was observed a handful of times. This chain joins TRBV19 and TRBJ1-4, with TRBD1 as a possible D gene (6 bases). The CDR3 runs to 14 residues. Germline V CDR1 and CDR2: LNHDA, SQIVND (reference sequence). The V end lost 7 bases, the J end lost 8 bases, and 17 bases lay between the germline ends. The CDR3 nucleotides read TGTGCCAGTATCGCCTCAGGGGCGGCGGAAAAACTGTTTTTT. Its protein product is CASIASGAAEKLFF.

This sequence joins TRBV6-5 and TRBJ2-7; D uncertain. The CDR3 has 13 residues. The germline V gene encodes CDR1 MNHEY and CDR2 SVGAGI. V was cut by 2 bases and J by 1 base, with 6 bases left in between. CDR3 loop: CASSYQSSYEQYF. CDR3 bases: TGTGCCAGCAGTTACCAGTCTTCCTACGAGCAGTACTTC.

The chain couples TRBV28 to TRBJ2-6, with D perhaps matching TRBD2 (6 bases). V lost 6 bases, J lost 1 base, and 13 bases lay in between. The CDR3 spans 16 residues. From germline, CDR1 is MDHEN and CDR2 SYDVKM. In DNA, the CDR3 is TGTGCCAGCAGGCCCCCTCGGGGGTCTGGGGCCAACGTCCTGACTTTC. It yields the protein CASRPPRGSGANVLTF. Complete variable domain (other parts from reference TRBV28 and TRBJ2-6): DVKVTQSSRYLVKRTGEKVFLECVQDMDHENMFWYRQDPGLGLRLIYFSYDVKMKEKGDIPEGYSVSREKKERFSLILESASTNQTSMYLCASRPPRGSGANVLTFGAGSRLTVL.

The CDR3 nucleotides are TGTGCCAGCAGCCAAGACCGGACCGGGGAGCTGTTTTTT. Translated, it gives CASSQDRTGELFF. This chain connects TRBV4-2 to TRBJ2-2; D unresolved. The CDR3 has 13 amino acids. Looked up from germline, CDR1 is LGHNA and CDR2 is YNFKEQ. The ends were cut back, 0 bases at V and 5 bases at J, with 4 bases in the middle.

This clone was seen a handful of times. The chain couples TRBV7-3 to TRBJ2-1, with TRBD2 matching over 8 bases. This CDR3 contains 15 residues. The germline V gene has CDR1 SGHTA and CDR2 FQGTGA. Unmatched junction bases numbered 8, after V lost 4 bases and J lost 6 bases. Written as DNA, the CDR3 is TGTGCCAGCAGCTCCACCCGGACTAGCTTCAATGAGCAGTTCTTC. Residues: CASSSTRTSFNEQFF.

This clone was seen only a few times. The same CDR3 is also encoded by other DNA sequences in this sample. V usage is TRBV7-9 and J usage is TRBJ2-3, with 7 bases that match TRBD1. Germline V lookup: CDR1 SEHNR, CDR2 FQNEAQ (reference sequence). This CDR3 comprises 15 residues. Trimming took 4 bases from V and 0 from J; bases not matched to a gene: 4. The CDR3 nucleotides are TGTGCCAGCAGCTCACCGGGACAGAGCACAGATACGCAGTATTTT. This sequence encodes CASSSPGQSTDTQYF.

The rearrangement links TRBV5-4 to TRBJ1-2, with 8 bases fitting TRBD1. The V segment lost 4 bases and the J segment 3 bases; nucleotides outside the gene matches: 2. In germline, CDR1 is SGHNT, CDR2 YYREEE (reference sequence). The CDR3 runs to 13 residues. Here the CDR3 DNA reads TGTGCCAGCAGCCAGGACAGGGACTATGGCTACACCTTC. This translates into CASSQDRDYGYTF. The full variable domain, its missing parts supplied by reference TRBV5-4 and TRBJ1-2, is ETGVTQSPTHLIKTRGQQVTLRCSSQSGHNTVSWYQQALGQGPQFIFQYYREEENGRGNFPPRFSGLQFPNYSSELNVNALELDDSALYLCASSQDRDYGYTFGSGTRLTVV.

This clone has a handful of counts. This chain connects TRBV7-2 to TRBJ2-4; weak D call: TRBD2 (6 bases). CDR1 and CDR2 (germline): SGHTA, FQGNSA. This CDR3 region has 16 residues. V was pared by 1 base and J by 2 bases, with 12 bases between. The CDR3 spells CASSLVGSGPKNIQYF. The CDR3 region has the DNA TGTGCCAGCAGCTTAGTGGGCAGCGGGCCCAAAAACATTCAGTACTTC.

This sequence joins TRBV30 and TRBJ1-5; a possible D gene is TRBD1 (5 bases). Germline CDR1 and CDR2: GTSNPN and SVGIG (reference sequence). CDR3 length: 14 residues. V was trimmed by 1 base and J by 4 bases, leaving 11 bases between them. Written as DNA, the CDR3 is TGTGCCTGGAGTGCCGGGACTGGAAATCAGCCCCAGCATTTT. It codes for CAWSAGTGNQPQHF.